These 24 T cell receptor beta chains came from one sample sequenced in a study of human T cells and chemical hapten exposure. TCRdb reprocessed the RACE reads via MiXCR and lists one record per CDR3 protein. The sample comprises over 100,000 distinct CDR3 sequences, 9.2% of which are singletons, and about 3.1% rests with the top ten. The time point: patch test 2, 6 weeks after DPC sensitization. Indicated treatment: therapeutic diphenylcyclopropenone sensitization with weekly scalp DPC. The source material was whole blood, sampled in connection with sensitization to the hapten diphenylcyclopropenone (DPC). The receptors here all came from a middle-aged woman with alopecia areata. Some clones in this sample may be carry-over from other donors' samples.

This clonotype was seen more than once but under ten times. The J gene is TRBJ2-7, the V gene TRBV28, with D tentatively TRBD2 (6 bases). The germline V gene encodes CDR1 MDHEN and CDR2 SYDVKM. CDR3 length: 14 amino acids. Trimming removed 6 bases from V and 2 bases from J, with 14 bases in between. DNA for the CDR3: TGTGCCAGCAGCCCCGGGACTGACCCCTACGAGCAGTACTTC. The encoded protein is CASSPGTDPYEQYF.

This clonotype was detected only once. With a much larger clone just one base away, this may be a read error. The rearrangement joins TRBV29-1 to TRBJ1-2; a weak D match, TRBD1 (5 bases). The CDR3 runs 13 residues. Germline lookup yields CDR1 SQVTM and CDR2 ANQGSEA. The CDR3 DNA is TGCGGCGTTGACGGGACGGACCTCTATGGCTACACCTTC. Amino acid sequence: CGVDGTDLYGYTF.

This clonotype appeared many times. This chain joins TRBV12-3 or TRBV12-4 and TRBJ2-3, with D unclear. The CDR3 has 11 amino acids. V was clipped by 3 bases and J by 6 bases, with 4 bases between them. The CDR3: CASSFVDTQYF. As DNA, the CDR3 is TGTGCCAGCAGTTTCGTGGATACGCAGTATTTT.

This rearrangement joins TRBV3-1 to TRBJ1-2; 8 positions agree with TRBD1. J gave up 3 bases and V 1 base, and 10 bases lay outside the gene matches. CDR1 and CDR2 (germline): LGHDT, YNNKEL (reference sequence). The CDR3 length is 17 residues. This CDR3 is CASSQVLRGLQDYGYTF. CDR3 coding DNA: TGTGCCAGCAGCCAAGTTCTCAGGGGGCTGCAGGACTATGGCTACACCTTC.

This clonotype was counted between two and nine times. This chain connects TRBV6-2 or TRBV6-3 to TRBJ2-1; D might be TRBD1 or TRBD2, each matching 5 bases. CDR1 and CDR2 from the germline V gene are MNHEY and SVGEGT. Trimming left V 2 bases short and J 6 bases short, with 20 bases between. The CDR3 has 17 amino acids. DNA for the CDR3: TGTGCCAGCAGTTACATGGCCTTACGGGACCTTACCAATGAGCAGTTCTTC. Translation gives CASSYMALRDLTNEQFF.

In this sample, this clonotype turned up a few times. The chain recombines TRBV7-8 with TRBJ2-7; 7 nucleotides align to TRBD1. The CDR3 spans 15 residues. In germline, CDR1 is SGHVS, CDR2 FQNEAQ. J gave up 2 bases and V 6 bases, and 10 bases lay outside the gene matches. This chain's CDR3 is CASRGGPHLPYEQYF. In DNA form, the CDR3 reads TGTGCCAGCAGAGGGGGCCCGCACCTCCCCTACGAGCAGTACTTC.

This clonotype turned up a few times. V is TRBV20-1 and J is TRBJ2-3; 8 positions agree with TRBD2. Germline trimming cut 5 bases from V and 9 bases from J; bases unmatched to any gene: 16. Germline-derived CDR1 and CDR2 are DFQATT and SNEGSKA (reference sequence). This CDR3 spans 15 amino acids. The CDR3 loop reads CSAPPVERGLGTQYF. In DNA form, the CDR3 reads TGCAGTGCTCCTCCCGTCGAGCGGGGGCTTGGCACGCAGTATTTT.

This clonotype was seen at least ten times. J is TRBJ2-3 and V is TRBV5-1; 7 bases are a match to TRBD2. There are 16 residues in the CDR3. Per the germline V gene, CDR1 is SGHRS and CDR2 is YFSETQ. V dropped 4 bases and J dropped 6; count of bases not matched to a gene: 14. CDR3 sequence: CASSLRRLAVQDTQYF. The CDR3 region has the DNA TGCGCCAGCAGCCTCCGAAGGCTAGCGGTCCAGGATACGCAGTATTTT.

This clonotype has ten or more counts. The chain combines TRBV5-1 with TRBJ2-5, with no clear D. V lost 5 bases, J lost 4 bases, and 6 bases lay in between. CDR3 size: 11 residues. Germline values: CDR1 SGHRS, CDR2 YFSETQ. The CDR3 loop is CASRVGETQYF. As DNA, the CDR3 is TGCGCCAGCAGGGTAGGAGAGACCCAGTACTTC.

This clonotype was seen at least ten times. J is TRBJ2-1 and V is TRBV3-1; TRBD1 aligns across 10 bases. Looked up from germline, CDR1 is LGHDT and CDR2 is YNNKEL (reference sequence). With 5 bases clipped from V and 9 bases from J, the junction kept 7 bases outside the gene matches. The CDR3 covers 14 residues. The CDR3 protein is CASSTGQGVIEQFF. In DNA, the CDR3 is TGTGCCAGCAGCACAGGACAGGGGGTGATTGAGCAGTTCTTC.

This clonotype was observed many times. The chain uses TRBV29-1 and TRBJ2-5; 11 bases line up with TRBD2. The CDR3 is made up of 14 amino acids. Losses at the gene ends were 4 bases for V and 4 bases for J; bases not matched to a gene: 5. Germline V gives CDR1 SQVTM, CDR2 ANQGSEA. The CDR3 reads CSVVGSGGGETQYF. Here the CDR3 DNA reads TGCAGCGTTGTAGGTAGCGGGGGGGGAGAGACCCAGTACTTC. Combining the CDR3 with reference TRBV29-1 and TRBJ2-5 gives the whole variable domain SAVISQKPSRDICQRGTSLTIQCQVDSQVTMMFWYRQQPGQSLTLIATANQGSEATYESGFVIDKFPISRPNLTFSTLTVSNMSPEDSSIYLCSVVGSGGGETQYFGPGTRLLVL.

Notes on this clonotype: A much larger clone lies one base from this, so it may be a read error. The gene calls are TRBV11-1 and TRBJ2-1; D is uncertain. Per germline, CDR1 SGHAT and CDR2 FQDESV (reference sequence). This CDR3 has 13 residues. The CDR3 DNA follows: TGTGCCAGCAGCCTGCGAGGTTACAATGATCAGTTCTTC. This codes for CASSLRGYNDQFF.

This clonotype was seen a few times. The chain recombines TRBV7-3 with TRBJ2-5; 7 bases map to TRBD2. The V and J ends lost 5 bases and 0 bases, in that order; junction bases with no gene match: 6. Looked up from germline, CDR1 is SGHTA and CDR2 is FQGTGA. This CDR3 spans 15 amino acids. The CDR3 DNA reads TGTGCCAGCAGCCCCCGGGGGGAGTACCAAGAGACCCAGTACTTC. Translating it yields CASSPRGEYQETQYF.

This clonotype was counted ten times or more. The chain has TRBV27 and TRBJ1-5; D is possibly TRBD1 (6 bases). The CDR3 sequence is 14 residues long. Germline values: CDR1 MNHEY, CDR2 SMNVEV (reference sequence). The germline V and J ends were trimmed by 2 bases and 6 bases, with 11 bases remaining between them. The CDR3 sequence is CASSLLQGSQPQHF. The CDR3 bases are TGTGCCAGCAGTTTACTCCAGGGGAGTCAGCCCCAGCATTTT.

About this clonotype: Here the CDR3 omits its conserved ending phenylalanine or tryptophan, so a read error is the likely source. The chain recombines TRBV20-1 with TRBJ2-7; D unresolved. This CDR3 comprises 13 residues. Germline-derived CDR1 and CDR2 are DFQATT and SNEGSKA (reference sequence). The V end was cut by 5 bases, the J end by 4 bases, with 15 bases between. The CDR3 protein is CSAPLPGAYEQYS. The CDR3 DNA reads TGCAGTGCTCCACTACCGGGTGCTTACGAGCAGTACTCC.

This clonotype was seen a handful of times. The chain recombines TRBV25-1 with TRBJ1-4; D may be TRBD1 (6 bases). The V end was cut by 1 base, the J end by 8 bases, with 11 bases between. Germline assignment: CDR1 MGHDK and CDR2 SYGVNS. The CDR3 runs to 14 residues. The CDR3 DNA reads as TGTGCCAGCAGTGAATGGGGGGGCCCGGAAAAACTGTTTTTT. Encoded protein: CASSEWGGPEKLFF. The full variable domain, with the rest looked up from reference TRBV25-1 and TRBJ1-4, is EADIYQTPRYLVIGTGKKITLECSQTMGHDKMYWYQQDPGMELHLIHYSYGVNSTEKGDLSSESTVSRIRTEHFPLTLESARPSHTSQYLCASSEWGGPEKLFFGSGTQLSVL.

This clonotype appeared a few times. The chain links TRBV12-3 or TRBV12-4 to TRBJ2-5; D gene uncertain. There are 14 residues in the CDR3. V lost 6 bases and J lost 5, with 16 bases in between. The CDR3 DNA reads as TGTGCCAGCAGCTCACGTCACCTGCTGGAGACCCAGTACTTC. This encodes CASSSRHLLETQYF.

The chain recombines TRBV4-1 with TRBJ1-6; D unresolved. Trimming took 0 bases from V and 10 from J, leaving 13 bases between them. The CDR3 spans 15 residues. CDR1 is MGHRA, CDR2 YSYEKL, per germline. CDR3 sequence: CASSQDSRINSPLHF. CDR3 sequence (DNA): TGCGCCAGCAGCCAAGATAGTCGGATTAACTCACCCCTCCACTTT.

This clonotype was detected a few times. The chain has TRBV7-8 and TRBJ1-6; D is unclear. Trimming took 2 bases from V and 10 from J, leaving 12 bases between them. Looked up from germline, CDR1 is SGHVS and CDR2 is FQNEAQ. The CDR3 contains 14 residues. DNA for the CDR3: TGTGCCAGCAGCTTAAGAGGGAGTGGCTCACCCCTCCACTTT. Amino acids: CASSLRGSGSPLHF.

The rearrangement joins TRBV5-3 to TRBJ2-7; D gene ambiguous. TRBV5-3 is given ORF status, its function remaining uncertain. Trimming pared 2 bases from V and 5 bases from J, leaving 2 bases between. CDR3 size: 10 residues. The CDR3: CARSFHEQYF. The CDR3 DNA is TGTGCCAGAAGCTTTCACGAGCAGTACTTC.

The J gene is TRBJ2-4, the V gene TRBV7-2; 16 nucleotides line up with TRBD2. The CDR3 has 16 amino acids. CDR1 is SGHTA and CDR2 is FQGNSA in the germline V gene. Trimming removed 3 bases from V and 9 bases from J; junction bases left unmatched: 5. For the CDR3, the DNA is TGTGCCAGCAGCTTGGGACTAGCGGGGGGGCCCGGCATTCAGTACTTC. It codes for CASSLGLAGGPGIQYF. The full variable domain, completed using reference TRBV7-2 and TRBJ2-4, is GAGVSQSPSNKVTEKGKDVELRCDPISGHTALYWYRQSLGQGLEFLIYFQGNSAPDKSGLPSDRFSAERTGGSVSTLTIQRTQQEDSAVYLCASSLGLAGGPGIQYFGAGTRLSVL.

The V call is TRBV7-2, the J call TRBJ1-4; 7 bases fit TRBD1. The V segment lost 1 base and the J segment 5 bases; nucleotides outside the gene matches: 4. This CDR3 spans 15 amino acids. Germline values: CDR1 SGHTA, CDR2 FQGNSA. The CDR3 region is CASSLDRGWNEKLFF. The CDR3 DNA is TGTGCCAGCAGCTTAGACAGGGGCTGGAATGAAAAACTGTTTTTT.

This clonotype was counted at least ten times. J is TRBJ2-2 and V is TRBV5-5, with D perhaps matching TRBD2 (5 bases). The ends were cut back, 3 bases at V and 7 bases at J, with 19 bases in the middle. Looked up from germline, CDR1 is SGHKS and CDR2 is YYEKEE (reference sequence). The CDR3 consists of 16 residues. As DNA, the CDR3 is TGTGCCAGCAGCTCCAAAAATCTACTAGAGAACGGGGAGCTGTTTTTT. Its protein product is CASSSKNLLENGELFF.

This clonotype was counted between two and nine times. The V gene is TRBV5-1, the J gene TRBJ1-2; 10 nucleotides align to TRBD1. The trim removed 5 bases at V and 5 bases at J, leaving 9 bases unmatched. CDR3 length: 15 amino acids. CDR1 and CDR2 (germline): SGHRS, YFSETQ. The CDR3 nucleotides read TGCGCCAGCAGACTTTGGGGGACAGGGGATTATGGCTACACCTTC. It yields the protein CASRLWGTGDYGYTF.